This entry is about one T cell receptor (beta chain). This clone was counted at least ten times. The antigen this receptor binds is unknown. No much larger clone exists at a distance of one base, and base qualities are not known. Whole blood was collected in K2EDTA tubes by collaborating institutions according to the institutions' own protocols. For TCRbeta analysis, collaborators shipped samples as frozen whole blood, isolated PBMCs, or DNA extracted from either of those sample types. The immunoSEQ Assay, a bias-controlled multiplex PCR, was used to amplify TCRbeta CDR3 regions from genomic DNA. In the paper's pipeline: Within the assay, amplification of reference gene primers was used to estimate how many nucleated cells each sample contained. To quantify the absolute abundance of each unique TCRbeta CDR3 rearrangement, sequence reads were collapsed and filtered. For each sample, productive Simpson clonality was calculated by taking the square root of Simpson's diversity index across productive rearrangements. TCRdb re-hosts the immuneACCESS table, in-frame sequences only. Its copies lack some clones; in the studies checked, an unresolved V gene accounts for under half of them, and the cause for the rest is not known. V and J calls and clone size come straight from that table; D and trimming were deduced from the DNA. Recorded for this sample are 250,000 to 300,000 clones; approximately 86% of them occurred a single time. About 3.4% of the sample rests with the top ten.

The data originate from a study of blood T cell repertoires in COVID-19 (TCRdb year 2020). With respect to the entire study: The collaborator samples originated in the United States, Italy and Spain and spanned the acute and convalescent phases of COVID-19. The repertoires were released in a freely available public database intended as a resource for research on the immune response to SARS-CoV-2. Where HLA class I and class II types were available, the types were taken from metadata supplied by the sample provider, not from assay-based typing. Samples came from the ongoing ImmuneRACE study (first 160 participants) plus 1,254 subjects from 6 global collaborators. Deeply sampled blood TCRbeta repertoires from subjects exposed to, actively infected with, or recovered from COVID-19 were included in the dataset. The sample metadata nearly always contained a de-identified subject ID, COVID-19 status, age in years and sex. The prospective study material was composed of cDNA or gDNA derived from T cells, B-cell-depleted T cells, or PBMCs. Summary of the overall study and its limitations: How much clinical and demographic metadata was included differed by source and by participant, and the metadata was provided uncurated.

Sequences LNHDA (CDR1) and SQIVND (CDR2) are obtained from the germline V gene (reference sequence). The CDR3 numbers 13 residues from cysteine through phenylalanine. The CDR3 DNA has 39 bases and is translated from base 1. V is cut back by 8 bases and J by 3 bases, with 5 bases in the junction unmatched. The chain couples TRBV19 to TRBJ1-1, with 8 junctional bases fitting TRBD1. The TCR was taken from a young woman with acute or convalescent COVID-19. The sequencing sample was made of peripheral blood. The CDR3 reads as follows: CASGDRQHTEAFF. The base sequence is TGTGCCAGTGGGGACAGGCAACACACTGAAGCTTTCTTT.